The entry that follows covers one T cell receptor (beta chain) sequence. In the original processing: It was from reference gene primer amplification that nucleated cell counts were estimated. Measured with immunoSEQ multiplex PCR; TCRdb has only the in-frame clones, and not every one. V, J and clone size were drawn from that table, and D and trimming were deduced from the DNA. Among approximately 210,000 clones listed, around 80% were seen once. CDR1 PRHDT and CDR2 FYEKMQ come from the germline V gene (reference sequence). The J segment lost 5 bases and the V segment lost 3 bases, leaving 3 bases of the junction unmatched. The CDR3 extends over 15 amino acids. This sample is part of a study of blood T cell repertoires in COVID-19. The overall study: Whether acute or convalescent, the COVID-19 samples came from the United States, Italy and Spain. PBMCs, B-cell-depleted T cells, or T cells were the source of the cDNA or gDNA that made up the material.

The origin of this receptor is a middle-aged woman with acute or convalescent COVID-19. The rearrangement links TRBV13 to TRBJ2-1, with 11 bases matching TRBD2. What was sequenced was peripheral blood. The CDR3 DNA reads TGTGCCAGCAGCTTTAGCGGGGGGGCCCACAATGAGCAGTTCTTC. It yields the protein CASSFSGGAHNEQFF.